The 14 T cell receptor beta chains in this list originate from one sample, sequenced in a study of T-cell memory formation after mild COVID-19. MiXCR was run by TCRdb on the 5' RACE reads, yielding one entry per CDR3 protein. The repertoire holds approximately 260,000 distinct CDR3 sequences, with around 17% as singletons. The sample was PBMCs or a T cell subset sorted from them (not recorded which). The receptors originated from a man younger than 35 who had mild COVID-19 (a few samples of this study predate the infection). Cell type and time point are not known.

The V gene is TRBV4-3, the J gene TRBJ1-1; TRBD1 matches at 9 bases. The CDR3 is 16 amino acids. CDR1 and CDR2 (germline): LGHNA, YSLEER. Losses at the gene ends were 1 base for V and 5 bases for J; bases not matched to a gene: 8. The CDR3 coding sequence is TGCGCCAGCAGCCAAGCGACGGGGACAGGGTTAACTGAAGCTTTCTTT. This sequence encodes CASSQATGTGLTEAFF.

This clonotype appeared many times. The chain joins TRBV24-1 to TRBJ2-5; tentatively, D is TRBD1 or TRBD2 (5 bases each). The length of the CDR3 is 16 residues. Looked up from germline, CDR1 is KGHDR and CDR2 is SFDVKD. The V and J ends lost 5 bases and 1 base respectively, with 16 bases between them. The CDR3, as DNA: TGTGCCACCAGTGCGTCCCGGTGGGGGAGCCAAGAGACCCAGTACTTC. Its protein product is CATSASRWGSQETQYF.

V gene TRBV14 combines with J gene TRBJ1-2; 7 bases fit TRBD1. Germline V gene lookup returns CDR1 SGHDN and CDR2 FVKESK. The CDR3 consists of 17 residues. V was pared by 4 bases and J by 8 bases, with 19 bases of the junction left unmatched. The CDR3 region has the DNA TGTGCCAGCAGCCGGGACTCCACCGGGACAGCCATCTACGGCTACACCTTC. This translates into CASSRDSTGTAIYGYTF. The complete variable domain, with remaining parts taken from reference TRBV14 and TRBJ1-2, reads EAGVTQFPSHSVIEKGQTVTLRCDPISGHDNLYWYRRVMGKEIKFLLHFVKESKQDESGMPNNRFLAERTGGTYSTLKVQPAELEDSGVYFCASSRDSTGTAIYGYTFGSGTRLTVV.

This clonotype showed up just a few times. The J gene is TRBJ1-1, the V gene TRBV7-9; TRBD1 is a possible D gene (5 bases). Germline-derived CDR1 and CDR2 are SEHNR and FQNEAQ (reference sequence). Trimming stripped 3 bases from V and 1 base from J, with 9 bases between. This CDR3 comprises 14 residues. DNA of the CDR3: TGTGCCAGCAGCTTTTCCGGGGGGAACACTGAAGCTTTCTTT. As protein: CASSFSGGNTEAFF.

V usage is TRBV15 and J usage is TRBJ2-2, with unresolved D. Germline V gene sequence: CDR1 LNHNV, CDR2 YYDKDF (reference sequence). Between the trimmed V and J ends, which lost 0 bases and 6 bases, there was a span of 2 bases. The CDR3 spans 12 residues. The CDR3 protein is CATSRDAGELFF. Written as DNA, the CDR3 is TGTGCCACCAGCAGAGATGCCGGGGAGCTGTTTTTT.

The chain recombines TRBV20-1 with TRBJ2-3; 10 bases are shared with TRBD1. The ends lost 6 bases at V and 4 bases at J; junction bases unmatched: 4. CDR3 length equals 13 residues. Germline assignment: CDR1 DFQATT and CDR2 SNEGSKA (reference sequence). The CDR3 loop is CSAPTGGADTQYF. CDR3 sequence (DNA): TGCAGTGCCCCGACAGGGGGCGCAGATACGCAGTATTTT.

The chain recombines TRBV12-3 or TRBV12-4 with TRBJ1-5; D not certain. The CDR3 extends over 13 amino acids. Trimming shortened V by 6 bases and J by 5 bases, and 11 bases separated the two germline ends. Here the CDR3 DNA reads TGTGCCAGCAGACGGACCCGTGATCAGCCCCAGCATTTT. This translates into CASRRTRDQPQHF.

The chain links TRBV5-1 to TRBJ2-2; D remains unclear. The germline V gene encodes CDR1 SGHRS and CDR2 YFSETQ. The CDR3 loop spans 17 amino acids. V lost 4 bases and J 0 bases, leaving 16 bases between the germline ends. The CDR3 region has the DNA TGCGCCAGCAGCCCCCGGCCCGGATTCGCGAACACCGGGGAGCTGTTTTTT. It yields the protein CASSPRPGFANTGELFF.

This clonotype was counted a few times. The V and J genes are TRBV7-8 and TRBJ2-2; no clear D gene. This CDR3 comprises 12 residues. Germline V CDR1 and CDR2: SGHVS, FQNEAQ. Trimming pared 5 bases from V and 6 bases from J, leaving 7 bases between. CDR3 in amino acids: CASSIGAGELFF. Written as DNA, the CDR3 is TGTGCCAGCAGCATTGGGGCCGGGGAGCTGTTTTTT.

At least ten counts were recorded for this clonotype. The chain has TRBV9 and TRBJ2-5; perhaps TRBD1 as D (5 bases). V was pared by 1 base and J by 9 bases, with 19 bases between. This CDR3 spans 15 amino acids. Germline assignment: CDR1 SGDLS and CDR2 YYNGEE. Here the CDR3 DNA reads TGTGCCAGCAGCGTAAACCCGACAGTCGGAGTTGCCCAGTACTTC. This encodes CASSVNPTVGVAQYF.

This clonotype was seen a few times. This rearrangement joins TRBV5-1 to TRBJ2-7, with D perhaps matching TRBD1 (6 bases). V was clipped by 4 bases and J by 2 bases, with 16 bases between them. The V gene's germline CDR1 is SGHRS and CDR2 YFSETQ. The CDR3 is 15 amino acids. CDR3 sequence (DNA): TGCGCCAGCAGCCCCGGGGCACAGGGAACCTACGAGCAGTACGTC. Translated: CASSPGAQGTYEQYV.

J is TRBJ2-1 and V is TRBV24-1; a possible D gene is TRBD1 (5 bases). Germline CDR1 KGHDR, CDR2 SFDVKD. V lost 1 base to trimming and J lost 9 bases, with 6 bases between them. The CDR3 has 12 residues. The CDR3 DNA reads as TGTGCCACCAGTGATTTCCAGGGTGAGCAGTTCTTC. This sequence encodes CATSDFQGEQFF.

At least ten counts were recorded for this clonotype. The chain joins TRBV5-1 to TRBJ2-2, with D possibly TRBD1 on 5 matching bases. The V end lost 0 bases, the J end lost 2 bases, and 8 bases lay between the germline ends. This CDR3 is 15 amino acids long. CDR1 and CDR2 from the germline V gene are SGHRS and YFSETQ. The CDR3 sequence is CASSLGQFNTGELFF. As DNA, the CDR3 is TGCGCCAGCAGCTTGGGACAGTTTAACACCGGGGAGCTGTTTTTT.

This clonotype was observed at least ten times. This sequence joins TRBV12-3 or TRBV12-4 and TRBJ2-5; a possible D gene is TRBD2 (5 bases). The CDR3 covers 14 residues. The germline V and J ends were trimmed by 5 bases and 1 base, with 11 bases remaining between them. For the CDR3, the DNA is TGTGCCAGCAGTAGAGGGTTCCGCCAAGAGACCCAGTACTTC. As protein: CASSRGFRQETQYF.